This T cell receptor (beta chain) derives from a study of blood T cells in healthy people across ages. Broader study findings: The percentage of naive T cells correlated strongly with TCR beta diversity.

Researchers report isolating at least 6.5 million PBMCs per sample. The amount of total RNA extracted per sample was at least 5.5 micrograms. A second PCR, run for roughly 7 to 12 cycles, used a sample-barcoded 5' primer plus a J-beta primer mix. Each cDNA molecule received a tag from a template-switch adaptor that had 12 random nucleotides. In TCRdb, the 5' RACE reads were re-called with MiXCR into one record per CDR3 protein. The repertoire holds 1.4 million or so distinct CDR3 sequences, with about 45% as singletons. The germline V gene has CDR1 SEHNR and CDR2 FQNEAQ (reference sequence). The CDR3 spans 14 residues. Trimming removed 6 bases from V and 6 bases from J, with 12 bases in between. This clonotype was observed a few times. Antigen: not known.

This clonotype originated in a woman between 18 and 30 years old in good health. The sequencing sample was made of blood. V gene TRBV7-9 combines with J gene TRBJ1-6, with D possibly TRBD1 on 6 matching bases. As DNA, the CDR3 is TGTGCCAGCAGTACAGGGAGGATTAATTCACCCCTCCACTTT. Amino acids: CASSTGRINSPLHF.